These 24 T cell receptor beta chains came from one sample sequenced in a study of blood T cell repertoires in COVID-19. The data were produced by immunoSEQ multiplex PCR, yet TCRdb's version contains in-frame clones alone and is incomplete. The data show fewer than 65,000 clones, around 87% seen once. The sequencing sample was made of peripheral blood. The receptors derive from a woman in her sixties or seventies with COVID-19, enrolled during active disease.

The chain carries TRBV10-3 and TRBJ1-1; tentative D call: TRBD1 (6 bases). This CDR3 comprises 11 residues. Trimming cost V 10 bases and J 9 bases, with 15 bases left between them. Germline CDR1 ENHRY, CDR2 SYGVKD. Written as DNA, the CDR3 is TGTGCCACTCAGACAGGCCAGCAAGCTTTCTTT. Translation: CATQTGQQAFF.

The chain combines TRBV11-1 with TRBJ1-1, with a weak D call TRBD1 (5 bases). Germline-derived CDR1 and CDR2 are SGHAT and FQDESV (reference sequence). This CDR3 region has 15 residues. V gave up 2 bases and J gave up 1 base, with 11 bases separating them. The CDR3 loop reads CASSLYTGTNTEAFF. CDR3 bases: TGTGCCAGCAGCTTATATACAGGTACGAACACTGAAGCTTTCTTT.

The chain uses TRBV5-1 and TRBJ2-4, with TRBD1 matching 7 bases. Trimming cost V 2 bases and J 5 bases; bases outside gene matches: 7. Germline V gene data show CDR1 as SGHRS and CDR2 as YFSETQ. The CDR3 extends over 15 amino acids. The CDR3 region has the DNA TGCGCCAGCAGCTTAGCGACAGGGTTACAAAACATTCAGTACTTC. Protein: CASSLATGLQNIQYF.

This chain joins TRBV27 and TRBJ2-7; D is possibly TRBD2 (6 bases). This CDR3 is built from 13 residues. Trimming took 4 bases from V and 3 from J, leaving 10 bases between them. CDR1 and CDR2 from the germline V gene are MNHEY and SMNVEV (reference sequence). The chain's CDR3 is CASSWDGSYEQYF. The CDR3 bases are TGTGCCAGCAGTTGGGACGGGAGCTACGAGCAGTACTTC.

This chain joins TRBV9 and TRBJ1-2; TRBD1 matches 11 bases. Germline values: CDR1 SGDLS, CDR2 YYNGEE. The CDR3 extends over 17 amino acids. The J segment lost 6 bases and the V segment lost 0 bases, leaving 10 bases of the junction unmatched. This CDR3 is CASSVAQGRDRGNGYTF. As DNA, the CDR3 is TGTGCCAGCAGCGTAGCTCAAGGCCGGGACAGGGGGAATGGCTACACCTTC.

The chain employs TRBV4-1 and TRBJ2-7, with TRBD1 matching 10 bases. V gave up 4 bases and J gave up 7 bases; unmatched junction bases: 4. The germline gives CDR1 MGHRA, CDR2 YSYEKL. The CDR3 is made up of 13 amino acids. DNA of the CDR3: TGCGCCAGCAGCCGGGACAGGGGTTATGAGCAGTACTTC. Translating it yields CASSRDRGYEQYF.

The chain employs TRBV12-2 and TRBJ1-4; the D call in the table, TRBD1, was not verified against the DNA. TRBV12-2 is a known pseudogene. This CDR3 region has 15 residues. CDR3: CASRKTGATNEKLFF. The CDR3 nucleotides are TGTGCAAGTCGCAAGACAGGCGCAACTAATGAAAAACTGTTTTTT.

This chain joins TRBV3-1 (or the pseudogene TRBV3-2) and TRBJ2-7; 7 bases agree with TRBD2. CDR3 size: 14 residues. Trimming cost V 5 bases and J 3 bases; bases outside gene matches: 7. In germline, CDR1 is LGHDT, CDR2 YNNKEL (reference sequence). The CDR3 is CASSKQRGLYEQYF. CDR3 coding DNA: TGTGCCAGCAGCAAGCAGCGGGGCCTCTACGAGCAGTACTTC.

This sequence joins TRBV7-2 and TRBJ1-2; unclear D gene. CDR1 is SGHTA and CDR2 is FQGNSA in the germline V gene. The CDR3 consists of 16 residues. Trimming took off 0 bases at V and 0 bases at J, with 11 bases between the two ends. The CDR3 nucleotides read TGTGCCAGCAGCTTAGCGGGTACAACAGCTAACTATGGCTACACCTTC. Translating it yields CASSLAGTTANYGYTF. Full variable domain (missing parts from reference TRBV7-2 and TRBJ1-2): GAGVSQSPSNKVTEKGKDVELRCDPISGHTALYWYRQSLGQGLEFLIYFQGNSAPDKSGLPSDRFSAERTGGSVSTLTIQRTQQEDSAVYLCASSLAGTTANYGYTFGSGTRLTVV.

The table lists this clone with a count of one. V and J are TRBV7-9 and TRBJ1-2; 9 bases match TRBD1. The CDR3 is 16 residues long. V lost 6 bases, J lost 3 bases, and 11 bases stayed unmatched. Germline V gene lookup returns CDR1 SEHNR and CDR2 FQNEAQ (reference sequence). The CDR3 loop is CASSHTPDRGYYGYTF. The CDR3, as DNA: TGTGCCAGCAGTCATACCCCGGACAGGGGTTACTATGGCTACACCTTC.

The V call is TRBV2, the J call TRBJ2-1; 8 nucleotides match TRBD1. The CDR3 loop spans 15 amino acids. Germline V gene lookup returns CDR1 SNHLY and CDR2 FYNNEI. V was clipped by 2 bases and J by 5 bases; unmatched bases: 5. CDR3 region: CASSETRQGNNEQFF. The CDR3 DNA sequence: TGTGCCAGCAGTGAAACTCGACAGGGGAACAATGAGCAGTTCTTC.

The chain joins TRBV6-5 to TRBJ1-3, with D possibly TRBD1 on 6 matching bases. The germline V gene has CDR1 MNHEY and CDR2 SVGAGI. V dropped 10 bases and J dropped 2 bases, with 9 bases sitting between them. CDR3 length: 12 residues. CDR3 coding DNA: TGTGCCACCAGGGGAGCTGGAAACACCATATATTTT. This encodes CATRGAGNTIYF.

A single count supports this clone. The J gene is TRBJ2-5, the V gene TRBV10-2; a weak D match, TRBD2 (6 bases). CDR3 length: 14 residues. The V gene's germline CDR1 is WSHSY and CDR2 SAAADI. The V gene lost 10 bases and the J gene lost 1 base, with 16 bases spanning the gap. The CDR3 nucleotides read TGCGCCACGTACTCCCGGGGGATCCAAGAGACCCAGTACTTC. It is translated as CATYSRGIQETQYF.

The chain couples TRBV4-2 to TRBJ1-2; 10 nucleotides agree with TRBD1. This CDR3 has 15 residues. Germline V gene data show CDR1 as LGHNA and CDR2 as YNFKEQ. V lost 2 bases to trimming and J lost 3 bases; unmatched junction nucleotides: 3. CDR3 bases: TGTGCCAGCAGCCAAACGACAGGGGGCGACTATGGCTACACCTTC. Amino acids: CASSQTTGGDYGYTF.

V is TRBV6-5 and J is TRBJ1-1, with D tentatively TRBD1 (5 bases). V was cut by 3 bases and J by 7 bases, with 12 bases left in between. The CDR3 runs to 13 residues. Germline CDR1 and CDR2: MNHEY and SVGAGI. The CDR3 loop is CASSYFSQGEAFF. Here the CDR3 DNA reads TGTGCCAGCAGTTATTTCTCCCAGGGTGAAGCTTTCTTT.

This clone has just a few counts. The CDR3 loop reads CASSGDRGSTEAFF. For the CDR3, the DNA is TGTGCCAGTAGTGGGGACAGGGGTAGCACTGAAGCTTTCTTT. This chain links TRBV19 with TRBJ1-1, with 10 bases identical to TRBD1. The J segment lost 4 bases and the V segment lost 5 bases, leaving 4 bases of the junction unmatched. Germline CDR1 LNHDA, CDR2 SQIVND (reference sequence). The CDR3 runs 14 residues. Variable domain in full (rest from reference TRBV19 and TRBJ1-1): DGGITQSPKYLFRKEGQNVTLSCEQNLNHDAMYWYRQDPGQGLRLIYYSQIVNDFQKGDIAEGYSVSREKKESFPLTVTSAQKNPTAFYLCASSGDRGSTEAFFGQGTRLTVV.

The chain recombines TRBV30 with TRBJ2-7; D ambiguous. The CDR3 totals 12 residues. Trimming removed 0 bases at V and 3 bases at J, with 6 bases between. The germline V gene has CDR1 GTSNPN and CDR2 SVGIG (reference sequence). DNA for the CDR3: TGTGCCTGGAGTGTCCCTAGCTACGAGCAGTACTTC. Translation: CAWSVPSYEQYF.

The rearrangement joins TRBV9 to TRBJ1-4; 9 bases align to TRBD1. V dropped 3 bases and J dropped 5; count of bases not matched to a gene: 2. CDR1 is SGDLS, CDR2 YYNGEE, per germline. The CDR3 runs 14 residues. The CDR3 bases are TGTGCCAGCAGCGGACAGGGGGAAAATGAAAAACTGTTTTTT. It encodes CASSGQGENEKLFF. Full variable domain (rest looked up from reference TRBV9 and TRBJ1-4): DSGVTQTPKHLITATGQRVTLRCSPRSGDLSVYWYQQSLDQGLQFLIQYYNGEERAKGNILERFSAQQFPDLHSELNLSSLELGDSALYFCASSGQGENEKLFFGSGTQLSVL.

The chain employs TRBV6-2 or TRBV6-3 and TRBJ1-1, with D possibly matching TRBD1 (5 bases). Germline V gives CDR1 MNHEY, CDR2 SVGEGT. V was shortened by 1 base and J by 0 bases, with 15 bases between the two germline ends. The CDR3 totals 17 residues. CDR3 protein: CASSYFRVGSLNTEAFF. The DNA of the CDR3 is TGTGCCAGCAGTTACTTCAGGGTCGGCTCCTTGAACACTGAAGCTTTCTTT.

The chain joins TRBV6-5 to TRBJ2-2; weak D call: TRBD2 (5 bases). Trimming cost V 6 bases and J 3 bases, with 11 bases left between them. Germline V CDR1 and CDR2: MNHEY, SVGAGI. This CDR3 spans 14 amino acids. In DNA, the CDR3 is TGTGCCAGCAGGAGGGTCTCCGACACCGGGGAGCTGTTTTTT. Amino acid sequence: CASRRVSDTGELFF.

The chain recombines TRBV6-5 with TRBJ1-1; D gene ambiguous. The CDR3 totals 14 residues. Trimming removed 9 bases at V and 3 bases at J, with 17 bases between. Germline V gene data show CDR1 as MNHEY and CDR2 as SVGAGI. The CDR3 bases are TGTGCCAGTACCCTCGGTCAAGTGGACACTGAAGCTTTCTTT. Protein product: CASTLGQVDTEAFF.

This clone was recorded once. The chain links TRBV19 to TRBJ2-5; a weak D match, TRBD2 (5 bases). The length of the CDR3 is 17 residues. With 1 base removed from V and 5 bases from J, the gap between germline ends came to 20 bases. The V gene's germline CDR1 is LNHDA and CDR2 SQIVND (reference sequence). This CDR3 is CASSIVRADLAAETQYF. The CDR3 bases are TGTGCCAGTAGTATAGTACGGGCGGATCTAGCTGCGGAGACCCAGTACTTC. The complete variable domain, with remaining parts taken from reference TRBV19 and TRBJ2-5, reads DGGITQSPKYLFRKEGQNVTLSCEQNLNHDAMYWYRQDPGQGLRLIYYSQIVNDFQKGDIAEGYSVSREKKESFPLTVTSAQKNPTAFYLCASSIVRADLAAETQYFGPGTRLLVL.

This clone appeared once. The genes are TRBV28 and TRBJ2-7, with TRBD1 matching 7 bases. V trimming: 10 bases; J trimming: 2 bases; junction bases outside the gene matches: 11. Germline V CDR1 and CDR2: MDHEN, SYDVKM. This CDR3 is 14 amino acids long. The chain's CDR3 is CATFPGTATYEQYF. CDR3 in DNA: TGTGCCACCTTTCCGGGGACAGCGACCTACGAGCAGTACTTC.

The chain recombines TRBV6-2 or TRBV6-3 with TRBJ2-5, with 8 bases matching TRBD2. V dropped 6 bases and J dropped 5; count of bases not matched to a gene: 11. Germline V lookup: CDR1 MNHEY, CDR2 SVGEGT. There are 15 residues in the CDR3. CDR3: CASSRGLARRETQYF. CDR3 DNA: TGTGCCAGCAGCCGCGGACTAGCCAGGAGGGAGACCCAGTACTTC.